A selection of T cell receptor beta chains follows, all from one sample in a study of cytomegalovirus exposure and HLA in healthy donors. Generated by immunoSEQ multiplex PCR, the TCRdb table keeps only in-frame clones and is missing some. Among 100,000 to 120,000 clones, 78% were seen once, and the ten largest hold 1% to 1.5%. Sequencing input: PBMCs. Receptor source: a man aged 25 to 45 in good health and CMV-seronegative. Each CDR3 is given with its conserved first and last residue. A D gene is named only where the DNA matches it firmly. Some rows have no size entry. The others give once, few or many, or a class for an expanded clone.

V: TRBV11-2
J: TRBJ1-5
size: -
D: TRBD1
CDR3: CASSSTGGANQPQHF
DNA: TGTGCCAGCAGCTCGACAGGGGGGGCCAATCAGCCCCAGCATTTT

V: TRBV6-5
J: TRBJ1-2
size: few
D: TRBD1
CDR3: CASSFGQGPYGYTF
DNA: TGTGCCAGCAGTTTCGGACAGGGCCCCTATGGCTACACCTTC

V: TRBV7-7
J: TRBJ2-7
size: few
D: -
CDR3: CASSFGRGEFYEQYF
DNA: TGTGCCAGCAGCTTCGGCCGGGGAGAGTTCTACGAGCAGTACTTC

V: TRBV25-1
J: TRBJ2-2
size: once
D: TRBD1
CDR3: CASSGEDRAGTGELFF
DNA: TGTGCCAGCAGTGGGGAGGACAGGGCGGGCACCGGGGAGCTGTTTTTT

V: TRBV19
J: TRBJ2-3
size: -
D: -
CDR3: CASSKSDGKDTQYF
DNA: TGTGCCAGTAGTAAATCGGACGGGAAAGATACGCAGTATTTT

V: TRBV27
J: TRBJ1-1
size: -
D: TRBD1
CDR3: CASTHRQGLLMNTEAFF
DNA: TGTGCCAGCACCCATAGACAGGGGCTACTCATGAACACTGAAGCTTTCTTT

V: TRBV5-1
J: TRBJ1-4
size: -
D: -
CDR3: CASSNSGTRGEKLFF
DNA: TGCGCCAGCAGCAACTCCGGGACAAGGGGGGAAAAACTGTTTTTT

V: TRBV6-5
J: TRBJ2-7
size: -
D: TRBD2
CDR3: CASSYFLAGEYYEQYF
DNA: TGTGCCAGCAGTTACTTCCTGGCGGGGGAGTACTACGAGCAGTACTTC

V: TRBV29-1
J: TRBJ2-7
size: once
D: -
CDR3: CSVGGKVRYEQYF
DNA: TGCAGCGTTGGCGGCAAGGTCCGGTACGAGCAGTACTTC

V: TRBV10-3
J: TRBJ2-7
size: -
D: -
CDR3: CAISESPGLNYEQYF
DNA: TGTGCCATCAGTGAGTCACCCGGGTTGAACTACGAGCAGTACTTC

V: TRBV7-9
J: TRBJ1-5
size: -
D: TRBD1
CDR3: CSSSYDRGPLHF
DNA: TGTTCCAGCAGCTATGACAGGGGCCCTCTCCATTTT

V: TRBV6-5
J: TRBJ1-1
size: once
D: TRBD1
CDR3: CASSYSRQGISEAFF
DNA: TGTGCCAGCAGTTACTCTCGACAGGGGATCAGTGAAGCTTTCTTT

V: TRBV25-1
J: TRBJ2-1
size: few
D: -
CDR3: CASGLTGREQFF
DNA: TGTGCCAGCGGACTAACTGGCAGGGAGCAGTTCTTC

V: TRBV27
J: TRBJ2-7
size: -
D: TRBD1
CDR3: CASTPGQDRTYEQYF
DNA: TGTGCCAGCACCCCCGGACAGGATCGGACCTACGAGCAGTACTTC

V: TRBV10-1
J: TRBJ1-5
size: -
D: -
CDR3: CASSEGVGQPQHF
DNA: TGCGCCAGCAGTGAAGGGGTAGGACAGCCCCAGCATTTT

V: TRBV10-2
J: TRBJ2-7
size: -
D: TRBD1
CDR3: CASSQPGQGPYEQYF
DNA: TGCGCCAGCAGTCAACCGGGACAGGGCCCCTACGAGCAGTACTTC

V: TRBV7-9
J: TRBJ2-1
size: -
D: -
CDR3: CASSRLNSYQSSYNEQFF
DNA: TGTGCCAGCAGCCGACTCAATAGCTACCAGAGCTCCTACAATGAGCAGTTCTTC

V: TRBV5-1
J: TRBJ2-7
size: few
D: TRBD1
CDR3: CASSLTGAHEQYF
DNA: TGCGCCAGCAGCTTGACAGGGGCCCACGAGCAGTACTTC

V: TRBV2
J: TRBJ1-1
size: few
D: -
CDR3: CASNGEADTEAFF
DNA: TGTGCCAGCAATGGGGAGGCAGACACTGAAGCTTTCTTT

V: TRBV5-1
J: TRBJ2-7
size: -
D: TRBD1
CDR3: CASSLGGTGTLEQYF
DNA: TGCGCCAGCAGCTTGGGGGGGACAGGGACGCTCGAGCAGTACTTC

V: TRBV6-6
J: TRBJ2-7
size: -
D: -
CDR3: CASSWEGLNYEQYF
DNA: TGTGCCAGCAGTTGGGAAGGACTTAACTACGAGCAGTACTTC

V: TRBV25-1
J: TRBJ2-1
size: -
D: -
CDR3: CASSRTRGSEQFF
DNA: TGTGCCAGCAGCAGGACCCGGGGTAGTGAGCAGTTCTTC

V: TRBV19
J: TRBJ1-3
size: once
D: -
CDR3: CASRPGHLNLAGNTIYF
DNA: TGTGCCAGTAGGCCGGGACATCTAAATTTGGCTGGAAACACCATATATTTT

V: TRBV9
J: TRBJ1-4
size: -
D: -
CDR3: CASSVGQHNEKLFF
DNA: TGTGCCAGCAGCGTAGGACAGCATAATGAAAAACTGTTTTTT

V: TRBV10-3
J: TRBJ1-5
size: -
D: -
CDR3: CAISEGLGGLNQPQHF
DNA: TGTGCCATCAGTGAGGGATTAGGCGGCCTCAATCAGCCCCAGCATTTT

V: TRBV6-5
J: TRBJ1-5
size: -
D: -
CDR3: CASSSGGIGNQPQHF
DNA: TGTGCCAGCAGTTCGGGCGGGATAGGCAATCAGCCCCAGCATTTT

V: TRBV6-5
J: TRBJ2-5
size: -
D: -
CDR3: CASSYLFGVETQYF
DNA: TGTGCCAGCAGTTACCTGTTTGGAGTAGAGACCCAGTACTTC

V: TRBV19
J: TRBJ2-7
size: few
D: -
CDR3: CASSMGGQYYEQYF
DNA: TGTGCCAGTAGTATGGGGGGGCAGTACTACGAGCAGTACTTC

V: TRBV28
J: TRBJ2-1
size: -
D: -
CDR3: CASSLLGTGEIAGGPNNEQFF
DNA: TGTGCCAGCAGTTTATTAGGGACAGGGGAAATAGCGGGAGGCCCAAACAATGAGCAGTTCTTC

V: TRBV5-6
J: TRBJ2-7
size: -
D: -
CDR3: CASSIQRGQQYF
DNA: TGTGCCAGCAGCATCCAGCGCGGGCAGCAGTACTTC

V: TRBV14
J: TRBJ2-2
size: -
D: -
CDR3: CASSQDVSGVELFF
DNA: TGTGCCAGCAGCCAAGATGTATCGGGTGTGGAGCTGTTTTTT

V: TRBV4-1
J: TRBJ1-2
size: -
D: TRBD1
CDR3: CASSQGWTGGAGGYTF
DNA: TGCGCCAGCAGCCAAGGCTGGACAGGGGGCGCGGGGGGCTACACCTTC

V: TRBV2
J: TRBJ1-1
size: few
D: -
CDR3: CASSKDRTVMNTEAFF
DNA: TGTGCCAGCAGTAAAGACAGGACCGTTATGAACACTGAAGCTTTCTTT

V: TRBV2
J: TRBJ1-2
size: once
D: -
CDR3: CASSPGQTNYGYTF
DNA: TGTGCCAGCAGTCCCGGACAGACTAACTATGGCTACACCTTC

V: TRBV21-1
J: TRBJ2-5
size: once
D: -
CDR3: CASSKTTSGRRGETQYF
DNA: TGTGCCAGCAGCAAAACTACTAGCGGGAGGCGAGGGGAGACCCAGTACTTC

V: TRBV4-1
J: TRBJ2-1
size: -
D: TRBD2
CDR3: CASSQDASGGAGEQFF
DNA: TGCGCCAGCAGCCAAGACGCTAGCGGGGGGGCCGGTGAGCAGTTCTTC

V: TRBV5-5
J: TRBJ1-2
size: -
D: -
CDR3: CASSLFTEGYTF
DNA: TGTGCCAGCAGCTTGTTTACTGAGGGCTACACCTTC

V: TRBV2
J: TRBJ2-1
size: -
D: TRBD2
CDR3: CASSEAVGRAVFEQFF
DNA: TGTGCCAGCAGTGAAGCTGTCGGGAGGGCCGTGTTTGAGCAGTTCTTC

V: TRBV27
J: TRBJ2-1
size: -
D: -
CDR3: CASSLRGTGEQFF
DNA: TGTGCCAGCAGTTTAAGGGGAACAGGGGAGCAGTTCTTC

V: TRBV5-1
J: TRBJ2-2
size: -
D: -
CDR3: CASSSPSGANTGELFF
DNA: TGCGCCAGCAGCTCGCCCTCCGGGGCGAACACCGGGGAGCTGTTTTTT

V: TRBV5-6
J: TRBJ1-3
size: -
D: TRBD1
CDR3: CASSTGQGSTIYF
DNA: TGTGCCAGCAGCACGGGACAGGGGAGCACCATATATTTT

V: TRBV6-5
J: TRBJ2-3
size: -
D: -
CDR3: CASSWRQGRADTQYF
DNA: TGTGCCAGCAGTTGGCGGCAGGGGAGGGCAGATACGCAGTATTTT

V: TRBV28
J: TRBJ1-5
size: -
D: TRBD1
CDR3: CASRRGITGVSNQPQHF
DNA: TGTGCCAGCAGGCGGGGTATAACAGGGGTGAGCAATCAGCCCCAGCATTTT

V: TRBV14
J: TRBJ1-1
size: -
D: -
CDR3: CASSLDAGGTEAFF
DNA: TGTGCCAGCAGCCTAGATGCGGGAGGGACTGAAGCTTTCTTT

V: TRBV19
J: TRBJ2-7
size: -
D: TRBD1
CDR3: CASSTTRDRPNEQYF
DNA: TGTGCCAGTAGTACTACCCGGGACAGGCCCAACGAGCAGTACTTC

V: TRBV16
J: TRBJ2-7
size: -
D: -
CDR3: CASSRRIYEQYF
DNA: TGTGCCAGCAGCCGGCGGATTTACGAGCAGTACTTC

V: TRBV5-4
J: TRBJ2-1
size: -
D: -
CDR3: CASSSPGVYNEQFF
DNA: TGTGCCAGCAGCTCCCCCGGGGTATACAATGAGCAGTTCTTC

V: TRBV29-1
J: TRBJ1-2
size: few
D: -
CDR3: CSVQQGAGYGYTF
DNA: TGCAGCGTGCAACAGGGAGCCGGCTATGGCTACACCTTC

V: TRBV7-6
J: TRBJ1-1
size: -
D: -
CDR3: CASSSFNTEAFF
DNA: TGTGCCAGCAGCTCGTTCAACACTGAAGCTTTCTTT

V: TRBV2
J: TRBJ2-2
size: -
D: TRBD2
CDR3: CASRRLAMNTGELFF
DNA: TGTGCCAGCAGGAGACTAGCAATGAACACCGGGGAGCTGTTTTTT

V: TRBV28
J: TRBJ2-7
size: few
D: TRBD2
CDR3: CASTGTRKNEQYF
DNA: TGTGCCAGCACCGGGACTAGAAAAAATGAGCAGTACTTC

V: TRBV10-1
J: TRBJ1-1
size: -
D: -
CDR3: CASSDQNTEAFF
DNA: TGCGCCAGCAGTGACCAGAACACTGAAGCTTTCTTT

V: TRBV30
J: TRBJ1-2
size: few
D: -
CDR3: CAWRDQGWANYGYTF
DNA: TGTGCCTGGAGGGATCAGGGGTGGGCTAACTATGGCTACACCTTC

V: TRBV6-6
J: TRBJ1-2
size: once
D: -
CDR3: CASSYLAQGIDGYTF
DNA: TGTGCCAGCAGTTACCTAGCACAGGGTATCGATGGCTACACCTTC

V: TRBV27
J: TRBJ2-7
size: -
D: -
CDR3: CASSLGRSHEQYF
DNA: TGTGCCAGCAGTTTAGGGAGATCCCACGAGCAGTACTTC

V: TRBV27
J: TRBJ1-1
size: -
D: TRBD1
CDR3: CASSSGQRDTEAFF
DNA: TGTGCCAGCAGTTCGGGACAGAGGGACACTGAAGCTTTCTTT

V: TRBV6-5
J: TRBJ1-1
size: -
D: TRBD1
CDR3: CASSYTGTGGTEAFF
DNA: TGTGCCAGCAGTTACACCGGGACAGGGGGCACTGAAGCTTTCTTT

V: TRBV6-5
J: TRBJ1-5
size: -
D: TRBD1
CDR3: CASTSGTGGTQPQHF
DNA: TGTGCCAGCACCTCAGGGACAGGGGGGACTCAGCCCCAGCATTTT

V: TRBV2
J: TRBJ2-7
size: -
D: TRBD1
CDR3: CASSEQGAEVEQYF
DNA: TGTGCCAGCAGTGAACAGGGGGCTGAGGTCGAGCAGTACTTC

V: TRBV9
J: TRBJ2-5
size: -
D: TRBD2
CDR3: CASSVLAENPQETQYF
DNA: TGTGCCAGCAGCGTACTAGCGGAAAACCCCCAAGAGACCCAGTACTTC